This is a list of T cell receptor beta chains from one sample in a study of T cells in Graves' hyperthyroidism and ophthalmopathy. One entry per CDR3 protein, called by TCRdb with MiXCR from the multiplex PCR reads. The sample has approximately 410,000 distinct CDR3 sequences; about 14% are singletons. The sequenced sample consisted of blood. The receptors stem from a man between 18 and 29 years old with Graves' ophthalmopathy. CDR3s include the opening cysteine and the closing phenylalanine or tryptophan. D genes are given only for firm matches. Clone size appears in some rows only: once, few, many, or a class for an expanded clone.

V: TRBV6-1; J: TRBJ1-2; size: many; length: 15; D: TRBD1; CDR3: CASSDLLDRGYGYTF; DNA: TGTGCCAGCAGTGACCTGCTGGACAGGGGCTATGGCTACACCTTC
V: TRBV12-3/TRBV12-4; J: TRBJ2-7; size: many; length: 13; D: TRBD1; CDR3: CASSTRDSYEQYF; DNA: TGTGCCAGCAGTACCCGGGACAGCTACGAGCAGTACTTC
V: TRBV2; J: TRBJ1-2; size: NA; length: 13; D: NA; CDR3: CASSFQDNYGYTF; DNA: TGTGCCAGCAGTTTTCAAGATAACTATGGCTACACCTTC
V: TRBV29-1; J: TRBJ2-7; size: many; length: 12; D: TRBD1; CDR3: CSVPGQLYEQYF; DNA: TGCAGCGTCCCGGGACAGCTCTACGAGCAGTACTTC
V: TRBV13; J: TRBJ2-5; size: many; length: 14; D: NA; CDR3: CASSLPGGEETQYF; DNA: TGTGCCAGCAGCTTACCAGGGGGGGAAGAGACCCAGTACTTC
V: TRBV3-1; J: TRBJ2-2; size: few; length: 16; D: TRBD2; CDR3: CASSHSGRAGTGELFF; DNA: TGTGCCAGCAGCCATAGCGGGAGGGCTGGCACCGGGGAGCTGTTTTTT
V: TRBV27; J: TRBJ2-3; size: many; length: 17; D: NA; CDR3: CASRDLSGHRYTDTQYF; DNA: TGTGCCAGCAGAGACCTTAGCGGACACAGATACACAGATACGCAGTATTTT
V: TRBV20-1; J: TRBJ2-5; size: NA; length: 18; D: TRBD2; CDR3: CSARPGLAGGMYQETQYF; DNA: TGCAGTGCTAGACCGGGACTAGCGGGAGGGATGTACCAAGAGACCCAGTACTTC
V: TRBV6-1; J: TRBJ2-3; size: many; length: 15; D: TRBD2; CDR3: CASSSSGISTDTQYF; DNA: TGTGCCAGCAGTTCTAGCGGGATCAGCACAGATACGCAGTATTTT
V: TRBV7-8; J: TRBJ1-5; size: many; length: 14; D: NA; CDR3: CASQDTNLNQPQHF; DNA: TGTGCCAGCCAAGACACCAATCTCAATCAGCCCCAGCATTTT
V: TRBV5-6; J: TRBJ2-1; size: many; length: 15; D: NA; CDR3: CASSPGPSSYNEQFF; DNA: TGTGCCAGCAGCCCTGGGCCCAGCTCCTACAATGAGCAGTTCTTC
V: TRBV19; J: TRBJ2-2; size: few; length: 16; D: NA; CDR3: CASSDGQNANTGELFF; DNA: TGTGCCAGTAGCGACGGACAGAACGCGAACACCGGGGAGCTGTTTTTT
V: TRBV12-3/TRBV12-4; J: TRBJ2-1; size: many; length: 11; D: NA; CDR3: CASTYQDEQFF; DNA: TGTGCCAGCACCTATCAAGATGAGCAGTTCTTC
V: TRBV13; J: TRBJ2-2; size: NA; length: 15; D: NA; CDR3: CASSPRSRMTGELFF; DNA: TGTGCCAGCAGCCCTCGTTCTAGGATGACCGGGGAGCTGTTTTTT
V: TRBV5-1; J: TRBJ2-5; size: NA; length: 14; D: TRBD1; CDR3: CASSPGQGSETQYF; DNA: TGCGCCAGCAGCCCGGGACAGGGTTCTGAGACCCAGTACTTC
V: TRBV10-3; J: TRBJ2-1; size: many; length: 16; D: TRBD1; CDR3: CAISATSGTGYNEQFF; DNA: TGTGCCATCAGTGCGACGTCCGGGACAGGGTATAATGAGCAGTTCTTC
V: TRBV12-3/TRBV12-4; J: TRBJ2-7; size: many; length: 15; D: TRBD2; CDR3: CASTWASGGAGEQYF; DNA: TGTGCCAGCACCTGGGCTAGCGGGGGGGCAGGGGAGCAGTACTTC
V: TRBV28; J: TRBJ1-5; size: many; length: 16; D: NA; CDR3: CASSRTAGNSNQPQHF; DNA: TGTGCCAGCAGTCGCACCGCGGGGAATAGCAATCAGCCCCAGCATTTT
V: TRBV6-2/TRBV6-3; J: TRBJ2-2; size: many; length: 14; D: NA; CDR3: CASSYSVDTGELFF; DNA: TGTGCCAGCAGTTACTCCGTCGACACCGGGGAGCTGTTTTTT
V: TRBV6-6; J: TRBJ2-1; size: many; length: 15; D: TRBD2; CDR3: CASSYRLAGGDEQFF; DNA: TGTGCCAGCAGTTACCGGCTAGCGGGGGGCGATGAGCAGTTCTTC
V: TRBV7-2; J: TRBJ2-7; size: many; length: 15; D: TRBD2; CDR3: CASSWGLADSYEQYF; DNA: TGTGCCAGCAGTTGGGGACTAGCGGATTCCTACGAGCAGTACTTC
V: TRBV2; J: TRBJ2-7; size: many; length: 14; D: NA; CDR3: CASPERTDPYEQYF; DNA: TGTGCCAGCCCCGAAAGAACAGACCCCTACGAGCAGTACTTC
V: TRBV3-1; J: TRBJ2-3; size: many; length: 14; D: NA; CDR3: CASSSTKGTDTQYF; DNA: TGTGCCAGCAGCTCTACCAAAGGCACAGATACGCAGTATTTT
V: TRBV5-1; J: TRBJ2-3; size: many; length: 15; D: NA; CDR3: CASSSIGTQRDTQYF; DNA: TGCGCCAGCAGCTCGATCGGGACCCAGCGAGATACGCAGTATTTT
V: TRBV5-1; J: TRBJ1-4; size: NA; length: 15; D: TRBD1; CDR3: CASRFRQGLGEKLFF; DNA: TGCGCCAGCAGGTTTAGACAGGGACTCGGTGAAAAACTGTTTTTT
V: TRBV4-1; J: TRBJ2-5; size: few; length: 17; D: TRBD2; CDR3: CASSQWGAGGTQETQYF; DNA: TGTGCCAGCAGCCAATGGGGGGCGGGGGGGACCCAAGAGACCCAGTACTTC
V: TRBV3-1; J: TRBJ1-2; size: many; length: 13; D: NA; CDR3: CASSQVSAGGYTF; DNA: TGTGCCAGCAGCCAAGTTTCGGCGGGGGGCTACACCTTC
V: TRBV20-1; J: TRBJ2-5; size: many; length: 15; D: TRBD2; CDR3: CSARGLAGGPETQYF; DNA: TGCAGTGCTAGAGGACTAGCGGGAGGGCCAGAGACCCAGTACTTC
V: TRBV12-3/TRBV12-4; J: TRBJ1-5; size: few; length: 13; D: NA; CDR3: CASSFREHQPQHF; DNA: TGTGCCAGCAGTTTTCGGGAACATCAGCCCCAGCATTTT
V: TRBV19; J: TRBJ2-1; size: NA; length: 18; D: TRBD2; CDR3: CASSDRPPGLAGGYEQFF; DNA: TGTGCCAGTAGTGATAGGCCCCCCGGGCTAGCGGGTGGGTATGAGCAGTTCTTC